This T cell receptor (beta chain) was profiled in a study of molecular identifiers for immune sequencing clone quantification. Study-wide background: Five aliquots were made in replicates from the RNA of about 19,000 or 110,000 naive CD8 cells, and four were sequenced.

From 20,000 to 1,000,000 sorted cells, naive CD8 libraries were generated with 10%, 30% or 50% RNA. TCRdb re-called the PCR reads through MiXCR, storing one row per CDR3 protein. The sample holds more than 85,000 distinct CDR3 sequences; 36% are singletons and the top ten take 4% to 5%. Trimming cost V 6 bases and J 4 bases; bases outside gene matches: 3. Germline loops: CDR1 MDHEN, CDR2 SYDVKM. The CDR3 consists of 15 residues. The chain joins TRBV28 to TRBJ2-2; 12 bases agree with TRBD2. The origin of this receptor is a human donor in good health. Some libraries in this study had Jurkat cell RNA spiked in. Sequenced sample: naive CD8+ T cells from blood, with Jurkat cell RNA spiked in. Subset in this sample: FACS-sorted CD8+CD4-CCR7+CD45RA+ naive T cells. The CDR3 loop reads CASSLLAGGTGELFF. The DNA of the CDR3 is TGTGCCAGCAGCCTACTAGCGGGAGGCACCGGGGAGCTGTTTTTT.